The clone carrying this T cell receptor (beta chain) is medium-sized. The data were obtained in a study of blood T cell repertoires in COVID-19. Study-level background: Samples of COVID-19 (acute and convalescent) were obtained from the United States, Italy and Spain. T cells, B-cell-depleted T cells, or PBMCs provided the cDNA or gDNA that served as material.

Authors' analysis steps: Amplifying reference gene primers gave estimates of nucleated cell counts. Repertoires were generated with immunoSEQ multiplex PCR, while TCRdb's copy carries only in-frame clones and drops some. The DNA gave D and trimming, while V, J and clone size come from that table. Among 25,000 to 30,000 clones listed, approximately 88% were seen once. Material for sequencing was peripheral blood. This TCR came from a man aged 80 or over with active COVID-19.

CDR3 sequence reads: CASSVVGARNEQFF. In DNA, the CDR3 is TGTGCCAGCAGCGTAGTGGGGGCTCGGAATGAGCAGTTCTTC. The chain combines TRBV9 with TRBJ2-1; maybe TRBD1 (6 bases). The CDR3 runs to 14 residues. CDR1 and CDR2 from the germline V gene are SGDLS and YYNGEE. The V gene lost 0 bases and the J gene lost 7 bases, with 11 bases spanning the gap.